This TCR beta chain was sequenced for a study of post-analysis software for immune sequencing data. In the study overall: The disease courses spanned relapsing-remitting, secondary progressive and progressive-relapsing forms of multiple sclerosis.

The study's findings and limits: People with multiple sclerosis had a significantly lower normalized Chao1 diversity than controls did.

Incorporated into the TCR beta cDNA libraries were unique molecular identifiers, which served to reduce PCR and sequencing biases. The authors obtained some 500,000 cDNA molecules from approximately 1 to 10 million T cells. TCRdb called the PCR reads again in MiXCR, with one record for every CDR3 protein. The table lists more than 450,000 distinct CDR3 sequences, around 31% of them singletons, with 4.5% to 7.5% in the top ten. This clonotype was counted a few times. Its antigen is still unknown. Sequencing input: blood. This TCR derives from a girl aged 2-17 years with multiple sclerosis.

CDR3 protein: CASSRLGGVFDTQYF. CDR3 in DNA: TGCGCCAGCAGCCGGCTGGGCGGAGTCTTCGATACGCAGTATTTT. J is TRBJ2-3 and V is TRBV4-1; D remains ambiguous. Trimming took 4 bases from V and 6 from J, leaving 17 bases between them. The CDR3 has 15 amino acids. Germline values: CDR1 MGHRA, CDR2 YSYEKL.